This TCR beta chain is drawn from a study of monozygotic twins with inflammatory bowel disease. Using TCRalpha and TCRbeta cDNA, the researchers carried out two nested PCRs that lasted about 15 and 9 cycles. TCRdb reprocessed the 5' RACE reads, with one entry per CDR3 protein and no DNA. The sample has just under 45,000 distinct CDR3 sequences. The germline CDR1 and CDR2 sequences are DFQATT and SNEGSKA (reference sequence). CDR3 length: 13 residues. This sequence originates from a human donor with ulcerative colitis or Crohn's disease, or a healthy co-twin of an affected twin (not recorded which). Material for sequencing was blood. The V gene is TRBV20-1, the J gene TRBJ2-2; the TRBD1 assignment by TCRdb is unverifiable without DNA. CDR3 amino acids: CSQDRGRNGELFF.